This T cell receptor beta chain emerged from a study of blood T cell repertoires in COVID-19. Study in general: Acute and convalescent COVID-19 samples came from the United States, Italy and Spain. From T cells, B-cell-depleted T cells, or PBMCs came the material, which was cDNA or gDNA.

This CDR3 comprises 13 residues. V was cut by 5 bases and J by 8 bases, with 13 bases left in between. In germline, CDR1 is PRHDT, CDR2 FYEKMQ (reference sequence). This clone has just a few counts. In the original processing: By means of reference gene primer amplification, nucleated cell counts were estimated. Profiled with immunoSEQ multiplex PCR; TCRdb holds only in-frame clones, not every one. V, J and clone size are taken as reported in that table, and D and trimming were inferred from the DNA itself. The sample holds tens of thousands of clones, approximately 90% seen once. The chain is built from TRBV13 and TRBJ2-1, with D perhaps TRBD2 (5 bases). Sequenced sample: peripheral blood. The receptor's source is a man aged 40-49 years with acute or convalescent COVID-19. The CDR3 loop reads CASSTGPRDEQFF. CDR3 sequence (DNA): TGTGCCAGCAGCACGGGCCCGCGGGATGAGCAGTTCTTC.